One sample yielded the 20 T cell receptor beta chains listed below, sequenced in a study of regulatory T cells in long-lasting Graves disease. CDR3-region Arm-PCR and iRepertoire HTBI primers produced the TCR beta libraries. TCRdb re-called the multiplex PCR reads through MiXCR, storing one row per CDR3 protein. The data contain around 510,000 distinct CDR3 sequences, 20% to 25% of them singletons. Time point: persistent/refractory GD, antithyroid drugs over 5 years with positive TRAb. Preparation of the TCR library used RNA extracted from PBMCs. This sample comprised peripheral blood mononuclear cells (PBMCs), obtained when the disease was refractory, from a patient treated with antithyroid drugs. Receptors were obtained from a female donor with Graves disease.

The chain couples TRBV20-1 to TRBJ1-4, with no clear D. V lost 6 bases and J 0 bases, leaving 11 bases between the germline ends. Germline V lookup: CDR1 DFQATT, CDR2 SNEGSKA (reference sequence). This CDR3 region has 14 residues. CDR3 region: CSAVGHPTNEKLFF. CDR3 in DNA: TGCAGTGCAGTGGGTCACCCAACTAATGAAAAACTGTTTTTT.

This clonotype has ten or more counts. V usage is TRBV13 and J usage is TRBJ2-5, with D perhaps matching TRBD1 (5 bases). The germline V gene encodes CDR1 PRHDT and CDR2 FYEKMQ (reference sequence). This CDR3 is 13 amino acids long. V was trimmed by 3 bases and J by 3 bases, leaving 8 bases between them. CDR3 nucleotides: TGTGCCAGCAGCTTCGGCAGGGAAGAGACCCAGTACTTC. Translating it yields CASSFGREETQYF. Filled out from reference TRBV13 and TRBJ2-5, the complete variable domain reads AAGVIQSPRHLIKEKRETATLKCYPIPRHDTVYWYQQGPGQDPQFLISFYEKMQSDKGSIPDRFSAQQFSDYHSELNMSSLELGDSALYFCASSFGREETQYFGPGTRLLVL.

This clonotype was recorded a few times. The CDR3 DNA reads TGTGCCAGCAGCTTATCGACGACGCCCTACGAGCAGTACTTC. Translated, it gives CASSLSTTPYEQYF. The chain uses TRBV7-9 and TRBJ2-7; D is unresolved. Germline CDR1 and CDR2: SEHNR and FQNEAQ (reference sequence). Trimming took 2 bases from V and 2 from J, leaving 10 bases between them. This CDR3 comprises 14 residues. Using reference TRBV7-9 and TRBJ2-7 for the parts outside the CDR3, the full variable domain is DTGVSQNPRHKITKRGQNVTFRCDPISEHNRLYWYRQTLGQGPEFLTYFQNEAQLEKSRLLSDRFSAERPKGSFSTLEIQRTEQGDSAMYLCASSLSTTPYEQYFGPGTRLTVT.

At least ten counts were recorded for this clonotype. The chain recombines TRBV18 with TRBJ2-5; D is unclear. Germline CDR1 reads KGHSH; CDR2 reads LQKENI. Trimming left V 3 bases short and J 2 bases short, with 10 bases between. This CDR3 contains 14 residues. For the CDR3, the DNA is TGTGCCAGCTCACCGAAACATATACAAGAGACCCAGTACTTC. It encodes CASSPKHIQETQYF.

The table lists this clonotype with a few counts. V gene TRBV6-1 combines with J gene TRBJ1-5; D is undetermined. Trimming left V 5 bases short and J 5 bases short, with 10 bases between. The germline gives CDR1 MNHNS, CDR2 SASEGT. The CDR3 has 13 amino acids. In DNA form, the CDR3 reads TGTGCCAGCAGTATGAGAGAGTATCAGCCCCAGCATTTT. Its protein product is CASSMREYQPQHF.

In this sample, this clonotype turned up many times. The chain recombines TRBV6-1 with TRBJ2-5; D may match TRBD1 or TRBD2 (5 bases each). With 7 bases removed from V and 7 bases from J, the gap between germline ends came to 13 bases. The CDR3 has 12 amino acids. Looked up from germline, CDR1 is MNHNS and CDR2 is SASEGT. CDR3 DNA sequence: TGTGCCAGCATGGGGACCCGTCGGACCCAGTACTTC. It codes for CASMGTRRTQYF.

This chain connects TRBV18 to TRBJ1-1; weak D call: TRBD1 (6 bases). The CDR3 consists of 15 residues. Per the germline V gene, CDR1 is KGHSH and CDR2 is LQKENI. The ends were cut back, 1 base at V and 0 bases at J, with 9 bases in the middle. CDR3 nucleotide sequence: TGTGCCAGCTCACCACTCGGGGGCATGAACACTGAAGCTTTCTTT. Residues: CASSPLGGMNTEAFF.

Ten or more counts support this clonotype. The rearrangement uses TRBV20-1 and TRBJ2-7; TRBD1 matches at 7 bases. Germline CDR1 is DFQATT and CDR2 is SNEGSKA (reference sequence). The CDR3 totals 14 residues. V trimming: 5 bases; J trimming: 2 bases; junction bases outside the gene matches: 9. In DNA form, the CDR3 reads TGCAGTGCTGATTTACCGGGACAGACCTACGAGCAGTACTTC. This codes for CSADLPGQTYEQYF.

This clonotype was observed a few times. This may be a read error: a much more frequent sequence differs by one nucleotide. V usage is TRBV2 and J usage is TRBJ1-5; D not resolved. The CDR3 loop spans 15 amino acids. Trimming removed 4 bases from V and 0 bases from J, with 10 bases in between. Germline CDR1 is SNHLY and CDR2 is FYNNEI. Written as DNA, the CDR3 is TGTGCCAGCAGTGTTGGGCCCTATAGCAATCAGCCCCAGCATTTT. Translation: CASSVGPYSNQPQHF.

This clonotype was detected only a few times. V gene TRBV14 combines with J gene TRBJ1-1, with 9 bases that match TRBD1. In germline, CDR1 is SGHDN, CDR2 FVKESK. With 4 bases clipped from V and 3 bases from J, the junction kept 6 bases outside the gene matches. This CDR3 comprises 15 residues. CDR3 in amino acids: CASSPNTGGHTEAFF. CDR3 sequence (DNA): TGTGCCAGCAGCCCAAATACAGGGGGCCACACTGAAGCTTTCTTT.

The J gene is TRBJ2-1, the V gene TRBV12-3 or TRBV12-4; 15 bases align to TRBD2. The V and J ends lost 5 bases and 0 bases, in that order; junction bases with no gene match: 14. The length of the CDR3 is 21 residues. The CDR3 DNA reads TGTGCCAGCAGTGGATCCGGGACTAGCGGGAGGCCCCAAAGCTCCTACAATGAGCAGTTCTTC. The encoded protein is CASSGSGTSGRPQSSYNEQFF.

In this sample, this clonotype turned up a few times. The chain links TRBV28 to TRBJ2-3; a weak D match, TRBD1 (6 bases). The germline V gene encodes CDR1 MDHEN and CDR2 SYDVKM. V was cut by 7 bases and J by 3 bases, with 20 bases left in between. The CDR3 has 16 amino acids. The CDR3 nucleotides are TGTGCCAGCACACTAGGAGGACAGTTACTAACAGATACGCAGTATTTT. This translates into CASTLGGQLLTDTQYF.

There are many counts of this clonotype. This rearrangement joins TRBV28 to TRBJ1-4; D unresolved. This CDR3 has 14 amino acids. Between the trimmed V and J ends, which lost 6 bases and 6 bases, there was a span of 14 bases. Germline V gene data show CDR1 as MDHEN and CDR2 as SYDVKM. CDR3 nucleotide sequence: TGTGCCAGCAGCCCCGGAAGGATTGATGAAAAACTGTTTTTT. Translating gives CASSPGRIDEKLFF.

The chain carries TRBV28 and TRBJ1-2; the D gene is possibly TRBD1 (6 bases). Germline assignment: CDR1 MDHEN and CDR2 SYDVKM. CDR3 length equals 13 residues. Trimming stripped 7 bases from V and 4 bases from J, with 13 bases between. CDR3 in DNA: TGTGCCAGCACTCGCAGGGGAGGCTATGGCTACACCTTC. Protein product: CASTRRGGYGYTF.

This clonotype was seen a handful of times. V is TRBV28 and J is TRBJ1-5, with D unclear. The V gene lost 7 bases and the J gene lost 0 bases, with 16 bases spanning the gap. This CDR3 is 16 amino acids long. Germline V lookup: CDR1 MDHEN, CDR2 SYDVKM. CDR3 residues: CASNPLGEISNQPQHF. The CDR3 DNA reads as TGTGCCAGCAACCCCTTAGGAGAGATTAGCAATCAGCCCCAGCATTTT.

In its sample, this clonotype was seen a few times. This CDR3 reads CASSEPVGRARLGSYEQYF. CDR3 in DNA: TGTGCCAGCAGTGAACCCGTGGGCAGAGCCAGGCTTGGCTCCTACGAGCAGTACTTC. The V gene is TRBV6-1, the J gene TRBJ2-7; D call uncertain. CDR1 is MNHNS and CDR2 is SASEGT in the germline V gene. The CDR3 runs 19 residues. Trimming cost V 2 bases and J 0 bases, with 23 bases left between them.

The V and J genes are TRBV19 and TRBJ1-1, with TRBD1 matching over 7 bases. The germline V gene has CDR1 LNHDA and CDR2 SQIVND (reference sequence). V gave up 6 bases and J gave up 1 base; unmatched junction bases: 11. The CDR3 is 16 residues long. The CDR3 sequence is CASSRARGLWNTEAFF. As DNA, the CDR3 is TGTGCCAGTAGCCGTGCAAGGGGGCTTTGGAACACTGAAGCTTTCTTT.

This clonotype was picked up many times. This chain links TRBV7-9 with TRBJ2-5, with 8 bases fitting TRBD1. This CDR3 has 17 amino acids. Unmatched junction bases numbered 15, after V lost 4 bases and J lost 5 bases. CDR1 SEHNR and CDR2 FQNEAQ come from the germline V gene (reference sequence). The CDR3 sequence is CASSSTYGQGLSETQYF. In DNA, the CDR3 is TGTGCCAGCAGCTCTACATACGGACAGGGCTTGTCGGAGACCCAGTACTTC.

This clonotype appeared many times. The chain is built from TRBV7-2 and TRBJ1-4; perhaps TRBD1 as D (6 bases). CDR3 length: 15 residues. V lost 0 bases to trimming and J lost 8 bases, with 13 bases between them. Germline V gene data show CDR1 as SGHTA and CDR2 as FQGNSA. The CDR3 protein is CASSLAGRGREKLFF. CDR3 in DNA: TGTGCCAGCAGCTTAGCGGGCAGGGGACGCGAAAAACTGTTTTTT.

The table lists this clonotype with many counts. V usage is TRBV27 and J usage is TRBJ2-7, with 9 bases identical to TRBD1. This CDR3 region has 13 residues. Trimming cost V 6 bases and J 3 bases; bases outside gene matches: 3. Germline CDR1 MNHEY, CDR2 SMNVEV (reference sequence). CDR3 sequence: CASRPDRGYEQYF. CDR3 DNA: TGTGCCAGCAGGCCGGACAGGGGCTACGAGCAGTACTTC.